This T cell receptor (beta chain) emerged from a study of identical twins. Findings and caveats of the study: Weaker excess twin sharing was seen among beta out-of-frame sequences.

Trimming removed 5 bases from V and 3 bases from J, with 11 bases in between. This CDR3 has 13 residues. Germline V gene data show CDR1 as SGHRS and CDR2 as YFSETQ. Via MiXCR, TCRdb re-called the 5' RACE reads, giving one row per CDR3 protein. The table lists about 690,000 distinct CDR3 sequences, roughly 6.2% of them singletons. This clonotype was detected many times. As yet, its antigen is unknown. The sequencing input was naive T cells sorted from blood. The chain has TRBV5-1 and TRBJ1-1; no firm D call. This sequence originates from a man aged 18 to 30 in good health. In DNA form, the CDR3 reads TGCGCCAGCAGATCGCTCCGGGACACTGAAGCTTTCTTT. Translated: CASRSLRDTEAFF.